These 4 T cell receptor beta chains originate from one sample sequenced in a study of blood T cell repertoires in COVID-19 (dated by TCRdb to about 2020). The receptor library was made with the immunoSEQ multiplex PCR assay. Held by TCRdb, this immuneACCESS table contains in-frame sequences only and omits some clones. Under half of the omission traces to an unresolved V gene where checked; the cause of the rest is unknown. Here the sample has about 110,000 clones; approximately 62% occur a single time. Together, the top ten hold about 5.9% of the sample. Source material: peripheral blood. The receptors here all came from a man older than 75 with acute or convalescent COVID-19.

The gene calls are TRBV28 and TRBJ1-4; D uncertain. The CDR3 is 14 residues long. Looked up from germline, CDR1 is MDHEN and CDR2 is SYDVKM. The ends were cut back, 4 bases at V and 8 bases at J, with 14 bases in the middle. The CDR3 DNA reads as TGTGCCAGCAGTTCGAGGAGGATTGGGGAAAAACTGTTTTTT. Amino acid sequence: CASSSRRIGEKLFF.

CDR3 nucleotides: TGTGCCACCAGCAGAGGCCAGGGGACGATTGAAGCTTTCTTT. It codes for CATSRGQGTIEAFF. V is TRBV15 and J is TRBJ1-1; D may be TRBD1 (6 bases). The CDR3 spans 14 residues. Germline CDR1 reads LNHNV; CDR2 reads YYDKDF (reference sequence). The V gene lost 1 base and the J gene lost 7 bases, with 13 bases spanning the gap.

V and J are TRBV4-1 and TRBJ1-5; D gene ambiguous. Germline assignment: CDR1 MGHRA and CDR2 YSYEKL. V was cut by 1 base and J by 5 bases, with 12 bases left in between. The CDR3 length is 15 residues. For the CDR3, the DNA is TGCGCCAGCAGCCAAGGGTCAGGCACCGATCAGCCCCAGCATTTT. Its protein is CASSQGSGTDQPQHF.

The chain uses TRBV28 and TRBJ2-1; 7 positions agree with TRBD2. The germline V gene encodes CDR1 MDHEN and CDR2 SYDVKM. The CDR3 runs to 15 residues. Trimming cost V 5 bases and J 4 bases; bases outside gene matches: 8. The DNA for the CDR3 is TGTGCCAGCAGTCTCCCGGGACTAACATACAATGAGCAGTTCTTC. Its translation is CASSLPGLTYNEQFF.